The source of this TCR beta chain is a study of CD4+ T cells in melanoma. Study findings and constraints: In melanoma, neoantigen-specific CD4+ T cells reportedly differed in differentiation state. CD8+ T cell, macrophage and B cell function reportedly correlated with neoantigen-specific CD4+ T cells.

Looked up from germline, CDR1 is SQVTM and CDR2 is ANQGSEA. CDR3 length: 14 amino acids. V shed 6 bases, J shed 0 bases, and the junction held 4 bases outside the gene matches. The table lists this clone with a count of one. Antigen unknown. The assay was immunoSEQ multiplex PCR, and TCRdb's table has in-frame clones only and misses some. The repertoire holds about 140,000 clones, with 92% as singletons. The TCR originated in a human donor with melanoma. The gene calls are TRBV29-1 and TRBJ1-3; TRBD1 matches at 8 bases. CDR3 sequence reads: CSVTGATSGNTIYF. DNA of the CDR3: TGCAGCGTGACAGGGGCAACCTCTGGAAACACCATATATTTT.